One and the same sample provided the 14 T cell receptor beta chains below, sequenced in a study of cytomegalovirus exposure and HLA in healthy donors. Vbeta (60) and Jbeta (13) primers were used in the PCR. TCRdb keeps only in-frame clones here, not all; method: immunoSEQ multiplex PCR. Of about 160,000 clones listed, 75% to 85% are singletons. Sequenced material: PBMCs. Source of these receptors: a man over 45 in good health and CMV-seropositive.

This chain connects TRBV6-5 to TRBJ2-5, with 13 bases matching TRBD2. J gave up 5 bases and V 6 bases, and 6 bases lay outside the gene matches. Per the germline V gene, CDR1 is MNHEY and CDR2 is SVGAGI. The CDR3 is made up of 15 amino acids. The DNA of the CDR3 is TGTGCCAGCAGCCGGACTAGCGGGAGCGGGGAGACCCAGTACTTC. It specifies CASSRTSGSGETQYF.

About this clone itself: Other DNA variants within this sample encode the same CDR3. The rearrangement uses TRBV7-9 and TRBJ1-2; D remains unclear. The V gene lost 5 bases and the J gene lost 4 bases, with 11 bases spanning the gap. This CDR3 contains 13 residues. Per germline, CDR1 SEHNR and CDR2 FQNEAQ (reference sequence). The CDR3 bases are TGTGCCAGCAGCCCAGGAAACACCTATGGCTACACCTTC. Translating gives CASSPGNTYGYTF.

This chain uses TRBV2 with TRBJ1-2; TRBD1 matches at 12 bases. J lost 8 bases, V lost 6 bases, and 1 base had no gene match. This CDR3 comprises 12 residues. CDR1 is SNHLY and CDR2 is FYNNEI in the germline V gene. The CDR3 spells CASRGTGGGYTF. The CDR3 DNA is TGTGCCAGCAGGGGGACAGGGGGCGGCTACACCTTC.

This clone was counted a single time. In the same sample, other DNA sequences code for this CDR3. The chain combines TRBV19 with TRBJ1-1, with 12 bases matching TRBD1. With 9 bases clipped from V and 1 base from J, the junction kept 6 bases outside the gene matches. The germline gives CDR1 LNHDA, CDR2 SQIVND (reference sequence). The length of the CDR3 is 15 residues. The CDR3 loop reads CASRDRGLGNTEAFF. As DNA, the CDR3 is TGTGCCAGCCGGGACAGGGGGCTCGGGAACACTGAAGCTTTCTTT.

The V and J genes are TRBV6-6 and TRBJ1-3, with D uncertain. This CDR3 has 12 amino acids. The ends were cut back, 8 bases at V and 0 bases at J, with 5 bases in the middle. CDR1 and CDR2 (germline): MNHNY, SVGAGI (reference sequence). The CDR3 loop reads CASLSSGNTIYF. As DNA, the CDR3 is TGTGCCAGCCTTTCCTCTGGAAACACCATATATTTT.

Written as DNA, the CDR3 is TGCGCCAGCAAGATGGTAGGCGGAACCACAGATACGCAGTATTTT. Translating gives CASKMVGGTTDTQYF. This sequence joins TRBV5-1 and TRBJ2-3, with D hard to call. Germline CDR1 is SGHRS and CDR2 is YFSETQ. Deletions cut 6 bases from V and 2 bases from J, with 16 bases between. This CDR3 region has 15 residues.

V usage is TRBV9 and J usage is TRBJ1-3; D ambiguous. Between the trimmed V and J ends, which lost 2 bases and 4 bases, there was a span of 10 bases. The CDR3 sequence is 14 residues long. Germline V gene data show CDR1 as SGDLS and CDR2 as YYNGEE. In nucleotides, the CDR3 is TGTGCCAGCAGCGTCACTTGGTCGGGAAACACCATATATTTT. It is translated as CASSVTWSGNTIYF.

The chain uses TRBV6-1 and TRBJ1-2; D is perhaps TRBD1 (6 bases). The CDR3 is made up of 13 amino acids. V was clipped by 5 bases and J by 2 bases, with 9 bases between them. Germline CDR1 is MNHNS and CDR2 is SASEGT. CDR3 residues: CASSTQGNYGYTF. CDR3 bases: TGTGCCAGCAGTACCCAGGGGAACTATGGCTACACCTTC.

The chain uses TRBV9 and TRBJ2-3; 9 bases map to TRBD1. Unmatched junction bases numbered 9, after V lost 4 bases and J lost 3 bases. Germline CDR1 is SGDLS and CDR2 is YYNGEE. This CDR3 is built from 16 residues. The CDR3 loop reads CASSKWTGAGTDTQYF. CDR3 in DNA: TGTGCCAGCAGCAAGTGGACAGGGGCAGGAACAGATACGCAGTATTTT.

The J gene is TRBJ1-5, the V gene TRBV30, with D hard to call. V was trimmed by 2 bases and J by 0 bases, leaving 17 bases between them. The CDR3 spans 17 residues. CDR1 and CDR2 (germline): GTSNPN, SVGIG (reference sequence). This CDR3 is CAWSLSGGVDSNQPQHF. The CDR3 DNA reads TGTGCCTGGAGTTTAAGCGGCGGGGTGGATAGCAATCAGCCCCAGCATTTT.

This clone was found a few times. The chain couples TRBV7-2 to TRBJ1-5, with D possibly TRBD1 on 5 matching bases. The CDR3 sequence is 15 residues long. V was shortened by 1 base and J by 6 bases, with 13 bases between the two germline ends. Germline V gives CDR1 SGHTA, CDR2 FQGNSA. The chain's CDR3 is CASSLESSGRQPQHF. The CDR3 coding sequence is TGTGCCAGCAGCTTAGAATCGTCAGGGCGTCAGCCCCAGCATTTT.

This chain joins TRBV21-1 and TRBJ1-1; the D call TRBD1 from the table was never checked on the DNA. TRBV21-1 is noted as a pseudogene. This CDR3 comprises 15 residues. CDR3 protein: CASSKEVRVSTEAFF. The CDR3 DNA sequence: TGTGCCAGCAGCAAAGAGGTCAGGGTGAGCACTGAAGCTTTCTTT.

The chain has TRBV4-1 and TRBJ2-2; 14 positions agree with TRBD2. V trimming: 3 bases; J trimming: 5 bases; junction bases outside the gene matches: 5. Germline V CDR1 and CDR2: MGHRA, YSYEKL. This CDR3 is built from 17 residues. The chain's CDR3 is CASSQGLAGVGTGELFF. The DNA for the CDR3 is TGCGCCAGCAGCCAGGGACTAGCGGGAGTAGGGACCGGGGAGCTGTTTTTT.

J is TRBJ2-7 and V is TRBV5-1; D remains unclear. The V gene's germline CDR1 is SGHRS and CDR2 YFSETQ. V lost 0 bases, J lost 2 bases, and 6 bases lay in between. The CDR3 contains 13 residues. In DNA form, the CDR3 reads TGCGCCAGCAGCTTGGGCGCGCCCTACGAGCAGTACTTC. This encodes CASSLGAPYEQYF.